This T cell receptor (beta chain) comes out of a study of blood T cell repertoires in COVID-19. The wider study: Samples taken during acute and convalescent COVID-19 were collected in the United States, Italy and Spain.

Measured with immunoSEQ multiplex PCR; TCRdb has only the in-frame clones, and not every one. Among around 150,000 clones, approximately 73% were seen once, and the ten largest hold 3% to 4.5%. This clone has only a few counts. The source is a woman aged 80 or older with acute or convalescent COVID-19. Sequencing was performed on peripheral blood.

The CDR3 region has the DNA TGTGCCAGCAGCAACAAAGACAGGGGAGGATTAGATACGCAGTATTTT. Translated, it gives CASSNKDRGGLDTQYF. The chain employs TRBV7-9 and TRBJ2-3; TRBD1 matches 8 bases. Germline CDR1 is SEHNR and CDR2 is FQNEAQ (reference sequence). The CDR3 length is 16 residues. J gave up 5 bases and V 5 bases, and 12 bases lay outside the gene matches.